This is a list of T cell receptor beta chains from one sample in a study of CD8+CD57+ T cells in acquired aplastic anemia. One entry per CDR3 protein, called by TCRdb with MiXCR from the reads. In the table there are about 190,000 distinct CDR3 sequences, roughly 56% of which are singletons. Sample: sorted CD4+, CD8+, or CD8+CD57+ T cells (not recorded which) from PBMCs. The receptor set was obtained from a human donor in good health, serving as a control. CDR3s include the opening cysteine and the closing phenylalanine or tryptophan. Fields, in order: clone size, J gene, D gene, V gene, CDR3 protein, CDR3 DNA. D genes are given only for firm matches. Only part of the rows carry a size: once, few, many, or a class if the clone is expanded.

>-|TRBJ2-7|-|TRBV19
CASWGGNEQYF
TGTGCCTCATGGGGGGGCAACGAGCAGTACTTC
>many|TRBJ2-7|TRBD1|TRBV9
CASSTGTGLHEQYF
TGTGCCAGCAGCACCGGGACAGGGCTACACGAGCAGTACTTC
>-|TRBJ2-1|TRBD2|TRBV6-4
CASSEGLAGGYEQFF
TGTGCCAGCAGTGAGGGACTAGCGGGAGGGTATGAGCAGTTCTTC
>-|TRBJ1-1|-|TRBV2
CASSEYRDSSEAFF
TGTGCCAGCAGTGAATACAGGGATAGTAGTGAAGCTTTCTTT
>-|TRBJ2-6|-|TRBV7-2
CASSLTTGVGSGANVLTF
TGTGCCAGCAGCCTCACTACGGGTGTAGGCTCTGGGGCCAACGTCCTGACTTTC
>many|TRBJ2-1|-|TRBV7-9
CASSLSSYNEQFF
TGTGCCAGCAGCTTATCCTCCTACAATGAGCAGTTCTTC
>many|TRBJ1-2|TRBD1|TRBV2
CASSQRTGTGYGYTF
TGTGCCAGCAGCCAGCGGACCGGGACAGGCTATGGCTACACCTTC
>few|TRBJ2-5|-|TRBV7-9
CASSLGKETQYF
TGTGCCAGCAGCTTAGGGAAGGAGACCCAGTACTTC
>-|TRBJ2-7|TRBD1|TRBV10-2
CASSPGTGRSYEQYF
TGTGCCAGCTCACCCGGGACAGGGCGTTCCTACGAGCAGTACTTC
>-|TRBJ2-7|-|TRBV7-9
CASSNREGGTYEQYF
TGTGCCAGCAGCAATAGGGAGGGGGGAACCTACGAGCAGTACTTC
>many|TRBJ2-1|TRBD2|TRBV20-1
CSAYTPSGGPYNEQFF
TGCAGTGCTTATACACCTAGCGGGGGGCCCTACAATGAGCAGTTCTTC
>once|TRBJ2-7|-|TRBV5-5
CATYSVGQTGGEQYF
TGTGCCACCTATAGCGTCGGGCAGACTGGTGGCGAGCAGTACTTC
>-|TRBJ1-4|-|TRBV5-4
CASSLAGPTNEKLFF
TGTGCCAGCAGCTTGGCCGGTCCAACTAATGAAAAACTGTTTTTT
>few|TRBJ1-1|-|TRBV10-3
CAINEQGRGTEAFF
TGTGCCATCAACGAACAGGGCAGGGGCACTGAAGCTTTCTTT
>-|TRBJ2-2|TRBD1|TRBV25-1
CASSEWPGQGRRITGELFF
TGTGCCAGCAGTGAATGGCCCGGACAGGGGAGAAGAATCACCGGGGAGCTGTTTTTT
>many|TRBJ2-7|-|TRBV6-6
CASSHGGEQYF
TGTGCCAGCAGCCACGGGGGCGAGCAGTACTTC
>-|TRBJ1-2|TRBD1|TRBV19
CASSIPRTGDYGYTF
TGTGCCAGTAGTATACCACGGACAGGGGACTATGGCTACACCTTC
>many|TRBJ1-2|-|TRBV6-5
CASSYSGYGYTF
TGTGCCAGCAGTTACTCCGGCTATGGCTACACCTTC
>many|TRBJ2-3|-|TRBV6-4
CASSDPYQDGTRPNTDTQYF
TGTGCCAGCAGTGACCCCTATCAGGACGGAACGCGACCGAACACAGATACGCAGTATTTT
>-|TRBJ2-7|TRBD1|TRBV12-3/TRBV12-4
CASSFAGTGGDEQYF
TGTGCCAGCAGTTTTGCCGGGACAGGGGGCGACGAGCAGTACTTC
>once|TRBJ1-2|TRBD1|TRBV6-5
CASSHDRGDGYTF
TGTGCCAGCAGTCACGACAGGGGAGATGGCTACACCTTC